This T cell receptor (beta chain) stems from a study of cytotoxic CD8 clonotypes in ibrutinib-treated CLL. Study at large: The samples contained 255,043 productive templates on average. They also contained an average of about 90,000 productive rearrangements.

Germline V lookup: CDR1 LNHNV, CDR2 YYDKDF (reference sequence). The length of the CDR3 is 14 residues. V lost 9 bases to trimming and J lost 6 bases, with 18 bases between them. Target depth was 1 in 200,000 to 1 in 1 million T cells, about 10x per clonotype. Here immunoSEQ multiplex PCR was the method, and the copy in TCRdb shows in-frame clones only, minus some. Of some 130,000 clones detected, less than 95% appear once; the ten largest clones hold 10% to 12%. About this clone: Its target is unknown.

Findings of the study overall: Public clonotypes proved infrequent, and on treatment they shrank or remained steady.

This receptor was taken from a human donor with chronic lymphocytic leukemia. Sequencing was performed on PBMCs, taken after 12 months of ibrutinib treatment. The chain carries TRBV15 and TRBJ2-1; D might be TRBD1 or TRBD2, each matching 5 bases. In DNA, the CDR3 is TGTGCCACAGGGACCCGGAGGAGCATCAATGAGCAGTTCTTC. Translating gives CATGTRRSINEQFF.